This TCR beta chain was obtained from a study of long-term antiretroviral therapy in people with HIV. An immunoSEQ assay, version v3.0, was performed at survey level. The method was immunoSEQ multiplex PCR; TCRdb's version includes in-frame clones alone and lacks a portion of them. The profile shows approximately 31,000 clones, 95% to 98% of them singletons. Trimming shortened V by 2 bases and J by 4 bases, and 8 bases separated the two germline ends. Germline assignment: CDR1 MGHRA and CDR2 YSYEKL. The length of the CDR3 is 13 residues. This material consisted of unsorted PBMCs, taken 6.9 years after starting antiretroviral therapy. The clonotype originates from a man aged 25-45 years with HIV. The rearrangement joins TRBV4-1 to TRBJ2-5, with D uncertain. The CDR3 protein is CASSQRLIETQYF. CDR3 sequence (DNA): TGCGCCAGCAGCCAAAGGTTGATAGAGACCCAGTACTTC.